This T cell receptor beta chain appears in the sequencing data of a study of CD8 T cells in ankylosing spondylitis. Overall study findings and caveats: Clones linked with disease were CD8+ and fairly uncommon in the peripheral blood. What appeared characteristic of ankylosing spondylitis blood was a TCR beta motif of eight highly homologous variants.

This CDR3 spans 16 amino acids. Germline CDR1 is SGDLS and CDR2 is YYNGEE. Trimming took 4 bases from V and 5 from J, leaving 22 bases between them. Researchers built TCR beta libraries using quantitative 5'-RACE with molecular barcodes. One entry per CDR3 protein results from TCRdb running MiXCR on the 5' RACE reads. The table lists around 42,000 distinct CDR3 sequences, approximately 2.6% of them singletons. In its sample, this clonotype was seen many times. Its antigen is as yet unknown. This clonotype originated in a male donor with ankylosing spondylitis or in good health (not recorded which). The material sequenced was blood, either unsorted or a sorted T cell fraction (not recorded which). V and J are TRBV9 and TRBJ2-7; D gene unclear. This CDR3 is CASSTTAYLSRDEQYF. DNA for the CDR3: TGTGCCAGCAGCACAACGGCGTATCTTTCAAGGGACGAGCAGTACTTC.